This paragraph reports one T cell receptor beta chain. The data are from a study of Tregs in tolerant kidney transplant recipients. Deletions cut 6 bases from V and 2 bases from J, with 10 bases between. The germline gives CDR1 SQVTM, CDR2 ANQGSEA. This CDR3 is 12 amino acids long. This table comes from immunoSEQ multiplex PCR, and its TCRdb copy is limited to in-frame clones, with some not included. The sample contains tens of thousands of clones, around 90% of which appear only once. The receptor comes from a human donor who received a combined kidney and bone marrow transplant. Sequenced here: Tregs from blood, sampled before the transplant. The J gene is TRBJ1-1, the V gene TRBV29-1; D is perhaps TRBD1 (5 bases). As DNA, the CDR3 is TGCAGCGTCGCAGGGTCCAACACTGAAGCTTTCTTT. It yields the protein CSVAGSNTEAFF.